The 24 T cell receptor beta chains reported below all come from one sample, sequenced in a study of T cell responses to AZD1222 COVID-19 vaccine (dated by TCRdb to the early 2020s). The library was built by means of the immunoSEQ multiplex PCR assay. Imported from immuneACCESS, the table was reduced by TCRdb to in-frame sequences with V and J called. These copies leave out some clones; in studies compared against another copy, an unresolved V gene accounts for under half, and the cause of the remainder is not known. This sample holds 100,000 to 150,000 clones; approximately 90% were observed only once. Of the sample, roughly 1.7% falls within the top ten clones. The intended sense of this specimen's time point label: baseline before first vaccination. The sequencing used peripheral blood, collected on day 0 of AZD1222 vaccination. These receptors all stem from an adult in good health.

The chain recombines TRBV7-6 with TRBJ2-7, with TRBD1 matching over 11 bases. The V gene's germline CDR1 is SGHVS and CDR2 FNYEAQ. The CDR3 is 16 residues long. The junction had 6 bases not matched to a gene; V was cut back by 5 bases and J by 0 bases. The CDR3 here is CASSHAGQGASYEQYF. For the CDR3, the DNA is TGTGCCAGCAGCCATGCCGGACAGGGGGCCTCCTACGAGCAGTACTTC.

The chain recombines TRBV10-3 with TRBJ2-2, with D uncertain. Trimming left V 3 bases short and J 3 bases short, with 8 bases between. Germline loops: CDR1 ENHRY, CDR2 SYGVKD. The CDR3 is 14 amino acids. CDR3: CAISDRPYTGELFF. The DNA for the CDR3 is TGTGCCATCAGTGATAGGCCTTACACCGGGGAGCTGTTTTTT.

The rearrangement uses TRBV11-2 and TRBJ2-5; the D gene is possibly TRBD1 (5 bases). Trimming left V 5 bases short and J 3 bases short, with 10 bases between. The CDR3 is 13 amino acids. Germline V gene lookup returns CDR1 SGHAT and CDR2 FQNNGV. The CDR3 nucleotides read TGTGCCAGCAGCAAAACAGGTGAAGAGACCCAGTACTTC. This encodes CASSKTGEETQYF.

The count of this clone is one. The chain is built from TRBV3-1 (or the pseudogene TRBV3-2) and TRBJ2-2; no firm D call. Per germline, CDR1 LGHDT and CDR2 YNNKEL (reference sequence). CDR3 length: 13 residues. V lost 1 base, J lost 11 bases, and 11 bases lay in between. CDR3 region: CASSQGMAYELFF. CDR3 nucleotides: TGTGCCAGCAGCCAAGGGATGGCTTACGAGCTGTTTTTT.

The chain carries TRBV9 and TRBJ1-3; TRBD1 is a possible D gene (6 bases). The CDR3 has 15 residues. V was pared by 0 bases and J by 4 bases, with 11 bases between. Germline CDR1 and CDR2: SGDLS and YYNGEE. The CDR3 DNA reads TGTGCCAGCAGCGTAGAGGAGGGGGACGGAAACACCATATATTTT. Translating it yields CASSVEEGDGNTIYF.

This clone was seen a single time. The chain joins TRBV19 to TRBJ2-1, with D possibly TRBD2 on 6 matching bases. V gave up 3 bases and J gave up 9 bases, with 9 bases separating them. CDR1 and CDR2 from the germline V gene are LNHDA and SQIVND (reference sequence). The CDR3 runs to 12 residues. CDR3 sequence reads: CASSMTSTEQFF. The CDR3 DNA reads as TGTGCCAGTAGTATGACTAGTACTGAGCAGTTCTTC. Supplemented by reference TRBV19 and TRBJ2-1, the full variable domain reads DGGITQSPKYLFRKEGQNVTLSCEQNLNHDAMYWYRQDPGQGLRLIYYSQIVNDFQKGDIAEGYSVSREKKESFPLTVTSAQKNPTAFYLCASSMTSTEQFFGPGTRLTVL.

The V gene is TRBV5-1, the J gene TRBJ1-5; D call uncertain. Germline V gene lookup returns CDR1 SGHRS and CDR2 YFSETQ. The CDR3 consists of 13 residues. Trimming stripped 0 bases from V and 4 bases from J, with 5 bases between. This CDR3 reads CASSLGNNQPQHF. The CDR3 coding sequence is TGCGCCAGCAGCTTGGGGAATAATCAGCCCCAGCATTTT.

The V gene is TRBV9, the J gene TRBJ2-2; D is perhaps TRBD1 or TRBD2 (5 bases each). Trimming cost V 4 bases and J 4 bases, with 17 bases left between them. Germline values: CDR1 SGDLS, CDR2 YYNGEE. The CDR3 spans 16 residues. The CDR3 nucleotides are TGTGCCAGCAGCCCCCCGGGGCTGTCAGGCACCGGGGAGCTGTTTTTT. This gives the protein CASSPPGLSGTGELFF.

CDR3 DNA sequence: TGTGCCACCCAAGACAGGATCAGTGGGAACACTGAAGCTTTCTTT. Translation: CATQDRISGNTEAFF. V gene TRBV27 combines with J gene TRBJ1-1; D might be TRBD1 (6 bases). The germline V gene encodes CDR1 MNHEY and CDR2 SMNVEV (reference sequence). The CDR3 is 15 amino acids. Trimming left V 10 bases short and J 1 base short, with 19 bases between.

V is TRBV24-1 and J is TRBJ2-2; 10 bases map to TRBD2. Germline assignment: CDR1 KGHDR and CDR2 SFDVKD. The junction had 8 bases not matched to a gene; V was cut back by 3 bases and J by 8 bases. The CDR3 is 16 amino acids. The CDR3 region is CATSDPPPSGSGELFF. In DNA form, the CDR3 reads TGTGCCACCAGTGATCCCCCCCCTAGCGGGAGTGGGGAGCTGTTTTTT.

The rearrangement joins TRBV20-1 to TRBJ2-3; D is undetermined. Deletions cut 2 bases from V and 0 bases from J, with 0 bases between. CDR1 and CDR2 (germline): DFQATT, SNEGSKA (reference sequence). The CDR3 sequence is 11 residues long. Here the CDR3 reads CSARSTDTQYF. The CDR3 DNA sequence: TGCAGTGCTAGAAGCACAGATACGCAGTATTTT.

The chain joins TRBV11-2 to TRBJ1-2; D is unresolved. Germline V gene data show CDR1 as SGHAT and CDR2 as FQNNGV. There are 15 residues in the CDR3. V lost 0 bases and J lost 10, with 18 bases in between. Here the CDR3 DNA reads TGTGCCAGCAGCTTAGACCCTTCGACACGCAACCACTACACCTTC. The encoded protein is CASSLDPSTRNHYTF.

The V and J genes are TRBV5-1 and TRBJ2-1; a weak D match, TRBD1 (5 bases). There are 13 residues in the CDR3. In germline, CDR1 is SGHRS, CDR2 YFSETQ. Trimming cost V 5 bases and J 8 bases, with 14 bases left between them. The CDR3 DNA is TGCGCCAGCAGGCATGGGGCAAGGTATGAGCAGTTCTTC. Translation gives CASRHGARYEQFF.

This clone has just a few counts. The chain carries TRBV10-3 and TRBJ1-1; D possibly corresponds to TRBD1 (6 bases). This CDR3 has 14 residues. Germline CDR1 reads ENHRY; CDR2 reads SYGVKD. V gave up 3 bases and J gave up 10 bases, with 18 bases separating them. CDR3 sequence: CAISERTEGGGAFF. The CDR3 DNA reads TGTGCCATCAGTGAAAGGACAGAGGGCGGCGGAGCTTTCTTT.

The gene calls are TRBV5-1 and TRBJ2-3; no firm D call. CDR3 length: 13 amino acids. Trimming pared 4 bases from V and 0 bases from J, leaving 6 bases between. Germline-derived CDR1 and CDR2 are SGHRS and YFSETQ. CDR3 nucleotides: TGCGCCAGCAGCCCGACTAGCACAGATACGCAGTATTTT. It translates to CASSPTSTDTQYF. Variable domain in full (rest from reference TRBV5-1 and TRBJ2-3): KAGVTQTPRYLIKTRGQQVTLSCSPISGHRSVSWYQQTPGQGLQFLFEYFSETQRNKGNFPGRFSGRQFSNSRSEMNVSTLELGDSALYLCASSPTSTDTQYFGPGTRLTVL.

CDR3: CASSLNRPGSGNTIYF. CDR3 nucleotides: TGTGCCAGCAGCTTAAATCGGCCCGGCTCTGGAAACACCATATATTTT. The J gene is TRBJ1-3, the V gene TRBV7-2; D call uncertain. The CDR3 is 16 amino acids. Germline CDR1 and CDR2: SGHTA and FQGNSA. Between the trimmed V and J ends, which lost 2 bases and 0 bases, there was a span of 11 bases.

This clone was detected only once. The chain has TRBV19 and TRBJ1-2; D not certain. The ends were cut back, 2 bases at V and 7 bases at J, with 8 bases in the middle. This CDR3 region has 12 residues. The germline CDR1 and CDR2 sequences are LNHDA and SQIVND (reference sequence). The CDR3: CASSISGIGYTF. The CDR3 DNA is TGTGCCAGTAGTATAAGTGGGATTGGCTACACCTTC. The entire variable domain, with the rest obtained from reference TRBV19 and TRBJ1-2, is as follows: DGGITQSPKYLFRKEGQNVTLSCEQNLNHDAMYWYRQDPGQGLRLIYYSQIVNDFQKGDIAEGYSVSREKKESFPLTVTSAQKNPTAFYLCASSISGIGYTFGSGTRLTVV.

The chain has TRBV5-4 and TRBJ2-3, with 13 bases identical to TRBD2. From germline, CDR1 is SGHNT and CDR2 YYREEE (reference sequence). With 4 bases clipped from V and 6 bases from J, the junction kept 11 bases outside the gene matches. CDR3 length: 17 residues. CDR3 protein: CASSHISGTSGADTQYF. The DNA for the CDR3 is TGTGCCAGCAGCCACATATCCGGGACTAGCGGGGCGGATACGCAGTATTTT.

Turning to this clone: The identical CDR3 is also encoded by other nucleotide sequences in the sample. The gene calls are TRBV12-3 or TRBV12-4 and TRBJ1-5; D not certain. The V gene lost 5 bases and the J gene lost 6 bases, with 11 bases spanning the gap. The CDR3 is 13 residues long. CDR3 region: CASSPTGVQPQHF. CDR3 nucleotide sequence: TGTGCCAGCAGTCCCACCGGGGTTCAGCCCCAGCATTTT.

The chain has TRBV4-2 and TRBJ1-4; D might be TRBD1 (6 bases). V dropped 1 base and J dropped 5 bases, with 11 bases sitting between them. The CDR3 is 15 amino acids. CDR1 is LGHNA, CDR2 YNFKEQ, per germline. The CDR3 DNA reads as TGTGCCAGCAGCCAAGGGGCGACAGGAAATGAAAAACTGTTTTTT. This encodes CASSQGATGNEKLFF.

V usage is TRBV6-5 and J usage is TRBJ1-2, with D hard to call. Trimming removed 7 bases from V and 8 bases from J, with 17 bases in between. Germline CDR1 is MNHEY and CDR2 is SVGAGI. This CDR3 is built from 13 residues. The CDR3 spells CASTVPGSRGYTF. CDR3 sequence (DNA): TGTGCCAGCACCGTCCCGGGCTCACGGGGCTACACCTTC.

The rearrangement joins TRBV6-2 or TRBV6-3 to TRBJ1-1; D possibly corresponds to TRBD1 (5 bases). With 4 bases removed from V and 5 bases from J, the gap between germline ends came to 11 bases. The CDR3 totals 13 residues. Per germline, CDR1 MNHEY and CDR2 SVGEGT. CDR3 residues: CASSLRGWTEAFF. CDR3 DNA sequence: TGTGCCAGCAGTTTGAGGGGTTGGACTGAAGCTTTCTTT.

The chain employs TRBV19 and TRBJ2-5, with D uncertain. Germline V gene lookup returns CDR1 LNHDA and CDR2 SQIVND (reference sequence). The CDR3 totals 13 residues. Trimming stripped 6 bases from V and 5 bases from J, with 13 bases between. The CDR3 protein is CASSPTNPETQYF. Written as DNA, the CDR3 is TGTGCCAGTAGCCCTACAAATCCGGAGACCCAGTACTTC.

This chain connects TRBV24-1 to TRBJ2-7; 7 positions match TRBD1. Germline loops: CDR1 KGHDR, CDR2 SFDVKD. The CDR3 has 11 amino acids. With 9 bases clipped from V and 3 bases from J, the junction kept 1 base outside the gene matches. The CDR3 DNA reads as TGTGCCACCGGGACAGTCTACGAGCAGTACTTC. This gives the protein CATGTVYEQYF.